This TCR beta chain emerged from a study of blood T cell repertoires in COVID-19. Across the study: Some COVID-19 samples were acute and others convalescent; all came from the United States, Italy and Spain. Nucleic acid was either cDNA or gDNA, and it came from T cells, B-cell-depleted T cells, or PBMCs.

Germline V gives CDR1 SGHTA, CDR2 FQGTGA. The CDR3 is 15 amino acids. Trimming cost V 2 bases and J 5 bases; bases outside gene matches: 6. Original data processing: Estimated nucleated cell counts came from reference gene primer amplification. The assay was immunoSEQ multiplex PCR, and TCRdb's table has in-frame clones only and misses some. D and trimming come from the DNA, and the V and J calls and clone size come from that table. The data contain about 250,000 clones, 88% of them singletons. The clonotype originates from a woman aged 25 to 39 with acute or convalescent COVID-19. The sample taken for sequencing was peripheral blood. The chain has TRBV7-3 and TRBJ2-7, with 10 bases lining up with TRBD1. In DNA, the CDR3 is TGTGCCAGCAGCTTACTGGGGACAGGGGCCCACGAGCAGTACTTC. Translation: CASSLLGTGAHEQYF.